The 10 T cell receptor beta chains given below trace back to one sample, sequenced in a study of CD8+CD57+ T cells in acquired aplastic anemia. Genomic DNA templated the TCR beta VDJ and CDR3 profiling. TCRdb reanalysed the reads using MiXCR and keeps one entry per CDR3 protein. The sample has under 350,000 distinct CDR3 sequences; around three fifths are singletons. Patients chosen for sequencing had shown CD8+CD57+ cell expansion by flow cytometry. The sequencing sample was made of sorted CD4+, CD8+, or CD8+CD57+ T cells (not recorded which) from PBMCs. These receptors were obtained from a human donor with aplastic anemia.

The J gene is TRBJ2-1, the V gene TRBV4-2; D is ambiguous. Per germline, CDR1 LGHNA and CDR2 YNFKEQ. CDR3 length equals 15 residues. V was trimmed by 4 bases and J by 5 bases, leaving 15 bases between them. The CDR3 nucleotides are TGTGCCAGCAGCCCCACCGGACCTGGTGACAATGAGCAGTTCTTC. It specifies CASSPTGPGDNEQFF.

V usage is TRBV20-1 and J usage is TRBJ2-7; D is ambiguous. Germline lookup yields CDR1 DFQATT and CDR2 SNEGSKA (reference sequence). CDR3 length equals 16 residues. V gave up 2 bases and J gave up 1 base, with 18 bases separating them. This CDR3 reads CSARPTNHSGSYEQYF. The CDR3 DNA sequence: TGCAGTGCTAGACCTACTAATCATTCGGGTTCCTACGAGCAGTACTTC.

The chain employs TRBV10-1 and TRBJ1-1; D is unresolved. The CDR3 sequence is 12 residues long. The V gene's germline CDR1 is WNHNN and CDR2 SYGVQD (reference sequence). V was pared by 3 bases and J by 4 bases, with 6 bases between. The CDR3 spells CASSDPFTEAFF. The CDR3 DNA reads TGCGCCAGCAGTGACCCGTTCACTGAAGCTTTCTTT.

The chain carries TRBV6-4 and TRBJ1-5; the D is unclear. V lost 3 bases and J 4 bases, leaving 7 bases between the germline ends. This CDR3 has 13 amino acids. Looked up from germline, CDR1 is MRHNA and CDR2 is SNTAGT. CDR3 nucleotide sequence: TGTGCCAGCAGTGAGGAACAGAATCAGCCCCAGCATTTT. Translated: CASSEEQNQPQHF.

A few counts support this clonotype. This sequence joins TRBV2 and TRBJ2-2; TRBD2 matches 8 bases. Germline CDR1 reads SNHLY; CDR2 reads FYNNEI. The CDR3 is made up of 16 amino acids. With 9 bases clipped from V and 4 bases from J, the junction kept 13 bases outside the gene matches. Written as DNA, the CDR3 is TGTGCCAGTAGTATTCTCGGGGGGGCCGGCACCGGGGAGCTGTTTTTT. This encodes CASSILGGAGTGELFF.

This clonotype was seen only once. V and J are TRBV10-3 and TRBJ1-1; the D gene is possibly TRBD1 (5 bases). Between the trimmed V and J ends, which lost 9 bases and 5 bases, there was a span of 13 bases. The V gene's germline CDR1 is ENHRY and CDR2 SYGVKD. The CDR3 sequence is 12 residues long. The CDR3 loop is CAIGHSETEAFF. Here the CDR3 DNA reads TGTGCCATTGGACACTCGGAGACTGAAGCTTTCTTT.

This clonotype appeared once. The chain combines TRBV25-1 with TRBJ2-1, with TRBD1 matching 9 bases. CDR1 and CDR2 from the germline V gene are MGHDK and SYGVNS. The ends lost 4 bases at V and 8 bases at J; junction bases unmatched: 12. The CDR3 has 16 amino acids. Here the CDR3 reads CASSANTGTGMYEQFF. In nucleotides, the CDR3 is TGTGCCAGCAGTGCTAACACCGGGACAGGGATGTATGAGCAGTTCTTC. The complete variable domain, with remaining parts taken from reference TRBV25-1 and TRBJ2-1, reads EADIYQTPRYLVIGTGKKITLECSQTMGHDKMYWYQQDPGMELHLIHYSYGVNSTEKGDLSSESTVSRIRTEHFPLTLESARPSHTSQYLCASSANTGTGMYEQFFGPGTRLTVL.

V usage is TRBV20-1 and J usage is TRBJ2-1, with TRBD2 as a possible D gene (5 bases). This CDR3 has 12 residues. Germline V gives CDR1 DFQATT, CDR2 SNEGSKA (reference sequence). The ends were cut back, 3 bases at V and 4 bases at J, with 7 bases in the middle. Here the CDR3 DNA reads TGCAGTGCTAGCAGCGGATACAATGAGCAGTTCTTC. Translation: CSASSGYNEQFF.

CDR3 in amino acids: CSDSSGMSGYTF. The CDR3 DNA reads TGCAGCGACTCGTCCGGAATGAGTGGCTACACCTTC. V usage is TRBV29-1 and J usage is TRBJ1-2; D is ambiguous. The V gene lost 7 bases and the J gene lost 7 bases, with 16 bases spanning the gap. The CDR3 covers 12 residues. The germline gives CDR1 SQVTM, CDR2 ANQGSEA.

The chain links TRBV5-4 to TRBJ2-5; possibly TRBD2 for D (6 bases). Germline V gene lookup returns CDR1 SGHNT and CDR2 YYREEE (reference sequence). CDR3 size: 17 residues. Between the trimmed V and J ends, which lost 1 base and 2 bases, there was a span of 18 bases. CDR3: CASSLPPLGRGQETQYF. In DNA, the CDR3 is TGTGCCAGCAGCTTGCCGCCTTTAGGGCGGGGACAAGAGACCCAGTACTTC.